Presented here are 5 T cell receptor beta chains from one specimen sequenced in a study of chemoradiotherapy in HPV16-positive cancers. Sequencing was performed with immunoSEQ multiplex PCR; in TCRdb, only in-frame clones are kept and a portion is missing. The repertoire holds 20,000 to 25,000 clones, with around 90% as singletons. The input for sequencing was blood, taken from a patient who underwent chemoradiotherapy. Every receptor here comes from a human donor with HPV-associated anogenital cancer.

Here the CDR3 DNA reads TGTGCCAGTAGTATACCCTGGACAGGGGGTACTGGGGCCAACGTCCTGACTTTC. This translates into CASSIPWTGGTGANVLTF. The V call is TRBV19, the J call TRBJ2-6, with TRBD1 identical over 10 bases. There are 18 residues in the CDR3. V was clipped by 2 bases and J by 2 bases; unmatched bases: 6. The germline V gene encodes CDR1 LNHDA and CDR2 SQIVND (reference sequence).

This CDR3 reads CATSKTGGKNTEAFF. The CDR3 region has the DNA TGTGCCACCAGCAAGACAGGGGGTAAAAACACTGAAGCTTTCTTT. V usage is TRBV15 and J usage is TRBJ1-1; 9 bases match TRBD1. Germline CDR1 is LNHNV and CDR2 is YYDKDF (reference sequence). The CDR3 runs to 15 residues. J lost 2 bases, V lost 4 bases, and 5 bases had no gene match.

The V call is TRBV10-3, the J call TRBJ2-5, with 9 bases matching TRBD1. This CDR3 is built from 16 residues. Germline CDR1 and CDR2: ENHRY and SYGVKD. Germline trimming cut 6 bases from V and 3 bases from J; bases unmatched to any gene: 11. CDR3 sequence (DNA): TGTGCCATCAGCTTCACCCGACAGGGGGGAGAAGAGACCCAGTACTTC. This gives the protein CAISFTRQGGEETQYF.

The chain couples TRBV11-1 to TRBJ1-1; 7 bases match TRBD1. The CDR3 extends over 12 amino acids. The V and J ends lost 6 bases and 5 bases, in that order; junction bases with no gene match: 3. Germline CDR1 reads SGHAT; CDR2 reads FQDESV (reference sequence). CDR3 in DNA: TGTGCCAGCAGTTTACAGGGGACTGAAGCTTTCTTT. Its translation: CASSLQGTEAFF.

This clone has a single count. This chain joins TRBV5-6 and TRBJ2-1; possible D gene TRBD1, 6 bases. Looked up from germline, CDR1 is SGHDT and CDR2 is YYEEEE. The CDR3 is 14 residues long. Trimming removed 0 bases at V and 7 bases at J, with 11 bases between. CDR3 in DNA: TGTGCCAGCAGCTTGGGTACGGGGACAAATGAGCAGTTCTTC. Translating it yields CASSLGTGTNEQFF.